This TCR beta chain stems from a study of technical replicates of blood from several donors. The protocol was immunoSEQ multiplex PCR, while the TCRdb copy is restricted to in-frame clones and leaves out a portion. The profile shows around 69,000 clones, approximately 86% of them singletons. Germline-derived CDR1 and CDR2 are GTSNPN and SVGIG (reference sequence). The CDR3 loop spans 15 amino acids. V was trimmed by 0 bases and J by 4 bases, leaving 15 bases between them. Sequencing was done on a sample of PBMCs. The receptor was derived from a human donor in good health. Some clones in this sample may be carry-over from other donors' samples. The chain links TRBV30 to TRBJ2-5; tentative D call: TRBD2 (5 bases). This CDR3 reads CAWSVLRGLGETQYF. In DNA form, the CDR3 reads TGTGCCTGGAGTGTACTTCGGGGTTTGGGAGAGACCCAGTACTTC.